This T cell receptor (beta chain) was sequenced in a study of blood T cell repertoires in COVID-19. Study in general: The origin of the acute and convalescent COVID-19 samples was the United States, Italy and Spain. PBMCs, B-cell-depleted T cells, or T cells provided the cDNA or gDNA that made up the material.

As originally analysed: Reference gene primer amplification yielded estimated nucleated cell counts. The repertoire was sequenced with immunoSEQ multiplex PCR; TCRdb's copy has only in-frame clones and lacks some. Clone size and V and J calls were adopted from that table, with D and trimming inferred from the DNA. Altogether roughly 250,000 clones are present, 84% being singletons, with the ten largest covering around 7.8%. The clonotype was recovered from a human donor in a cohort sampled during active COVID-19. Source material: peripheral blood.

The CDR3 DNA is TGTGCCAGCAGTTACTGGGGAGGGGAAGAGACCCAGTACTTC. Encoded protein: CASSYWGGEETQYF. The chain is built from TRBV6-5 and TRBJ2-5, with 7 bases lining up with TRBD2. V lost 1 base and J lost 3; bases outside the gene matches: 2. CDR3 size: 14 residues. CDR1 and CDR2 (germline): MNHEY, SVGAGI.